Below, 30 T cell receptor beta chains from the same sample are listed, as sequenced in a study of T cell responses to AZD1222 COVID-19 vaccine. TCRdb's copy holds only in-frame clones and misses some; the assay was immunoSEQ multiplex PCR. The sample comprises 100,000 to 150,000 clones, about 88% of which are singletons, and 3.5% to 4.5% rests with the top ten. The source material was peripheral blood, sampled on day 0 of AZD1222 vaccination. The receptors derive from an adult in good health.

This chain uses TRBV29-1 with TRBJ2-7, with 7 nucleotides matching TRBD1. V shed 0 bases and J 12 bases; nucleotides not matched to a gene: 17. The CDR3 spans 15 residues. Per the germline V gene, CDR1 is SQVTM and CDR2 is ANQGSEA. The CDR3 nucleotides are TGCAGCGTTGAAGAAGGTGGAAGGGGGCGGTACGTAACGTACTTC. Translated: CSVEEGGRGRYVTYF.

This chain connects TRBV7-8 to TRBJ2-7, with D tentatively TRBD1 or TRBD2 (5 bases each). Looked up from germline, CDR1 is SGHVS and CDR2 is FQNEAQ. The CDR3 has 13 amino acids. Trimming removed 7 bases from V and 3 bases from J, with 13 bases in between. For the CDR3, the DNA is TGTGCCAGCACCCCCGGGACGGGCTACGAGCAGTACTTC. Its protein product is CASTPGTGYEQYF.

The chain uses TRBV6-5 and TRBJ1-6, with D maybe TRBD1 (5 bases). V gave up 7 bases and J gave up 9 bases, with 16 bases separating them. The CDR3 length is 14 residues. From germline, CDR1 is MNHEY and CDR2 SVGAGI. Here the CDR3 reads CASTLPAGLSPLHF. For the CDR3, the DNA is TGTGCCAGCACCCTACCGGCGGGGCTTTCACCCCTCCACTTT.

The chain recombines TRBV5-6 with TRBJ2-5; no clear D gene. Germline CDR1 and CDR2: SGHDT and YYEEEE. This CDR3 region has 11 residues. V lost 3 bases, J lost 3 bases, and 3 bases lay in between. For the CDR3, the DNA is TGTGCCAGCAGCTCGAAAGAGACCCAGTACTTC. It yields the protein CASSSKETQYF.

The chain couples TRBV4-3 to TRBJ1-6; D remains ambiguous. Per germline, CDR1 LGHNA and CDR2 YSLEER. V lost 3 bases, J lost 3 bases, and 9 bases lay in between. The CDR3 loop spans 15 amino acids. The CDR3 here is CASSQTPGYNSPLHF. CDR3 in DNA: TGCGCCAGCAGCCAGACCCCGGGCTATAATTCACCCCTCCACTTT.

V is TRBV7-9 and J is TRBJ2-3; D might be TRBD2 (6 bases). Trimming took off 5 bases at V and 0 bases at J, with 15 bases between the two ends. Germline assignment: CDR1 SEHNR and CDR2 FQNEAQ (reference sequence). The CDR3 runs to 16 residues. CDR3 sequence (DNA): TGTGCCAGCAGCAGCGGGTCAGCCTCGAGCACAGATACGCAGTATTTT. Protein sequence: CASSSGSASSTDTQYF.

This clone was counted a single time. CDR3 in amino acids: CASSQAAGTGANSNQPQHF. The CDR3 coding sequence is TGCGCCAGCAGCCAAGCGGCAGGGACCGGTGCCAATAGCAATCAGCCCCAGCATTTT. V is TRBV4-3 and J is TRBJ1-5; perhaps TRBD1 as D (5 bases). CDR1 and CDR2 (germline): LGHNA, YSLEER. There are 19 residues in the CDR3. V gave up 1 base and J gave up 0 bases, with 19 bases separating them.

The V and J genes are TRBV7-9 and TRBJ2-6, with a tentative D call TRBD1 (5 bases). Germline V gene sequence: CDR1 SEHNR, CDR2 FQNEAQ (reference sequence). The CDR3 sequence is 14 residues long. V lost 6 bases, J lost 0 bases, and 6 bases lay in between. CDR3 region: CASSQGSGANVLTF. CDR3 DNA sequence: TGTGCCAGCAGTCAGGGCTCTGGGGCCAACGTCCTGACTTTC.

The V gene is TRBV11-2, the J gene TRBJ2-7, with 7 nucleotides matching TRBD1. CDR3 length: 16 residues. The V gene's germline CDR1 is SGHAT and CDR2 FQNNGV. J lost 4 bases, V lost 1 base, and 10 bases had no gene match. CDR3 coding DNA: TGTGCCAGCAGCTTAGTGCGGGCAGGGGGTGGGTACGAGCAGTACTTC. It encodes CASSLVRAGGGYEQYF. The entire variable domain, with the rest obtained from reference TRBV11-2 and TRBJ2-7, is as follows: EAGVAQSPRYKIIEKRQSVAFWCNPISGHATLYWYQQILGQGPKLLIQFQNNGVVDDSQLPKDRFSAERLKGVDSTLKIQPAKLEDSAVYLCASSLVRAGGGYEQYFGPGTRLTVT.

The chain recombines TRBV2 with TRBJ2-5, with 9 bases fitting TRBD1. The CDR3 runs to 15 residues. Germline V gene sequence: CDR1 SNHLY, CDR2 FYNNEI. Losses at the gene ends were 6 bases for V and 4 bases for J; bases not matched to a gene: 9. The CDR3 DNA is TGTGCCAGCAGCGATGGACAGGGGTGGGGAGAGACCCAGTACTTC. It translates to CASSDGQGWGETQYF.

V usage is TRBV6-5 and J usage is TRBJ1-2; D gene ambiguous. There are 15 residues in the CDR3. CDR1 and CDR2 from the germline V gene are MNHEY and SVGAGI. Trimming took off 5 bases at V and 4 bases at J, with 17 bases between the two ends. CDR3 coding DNA: TGTGCCAGCAGTCTGTCCTCTGAGTCACTCTATGGCTACACCTTC. It codes for CASSLSSESLYGYTF.

This chain joins TRBV24-1 and TRBJ1-1; perhaps TRBD1 as D (5 bases). The CDR3 runs 13 residues. Trimming shortened V by 3 bases and J by 4 bases, and 8 bases separated the two germline ends. Germline V gene data show CDR1 as KGHDR and CDR2 as SFDVKD. The CDR3 loop reads CATSDPRVTEAFF. The CDR3 DNA reads TGTGCCACCAGTGATCCCAGGGTCACTGAAGCTTTCTTT.

This chain connects TRBV7-2 to TRBJ1-1, with 9 bases identical to TRBD1. The germline CDR1 and CDR2 sequences are SGHTA and FQGNSA. V gave up 1 base and J gave up 5 bases; unmatched junction bases: 2. CDR3 length: 14 amino acids. The CDR3 reads CASSLVDRGTEAFF. CDR3 in DNA: TGTGCCAGCAGCTTAGTCGACAGGGGGACTGAAGCTTTCTTT.

The CDR3 protein is CASSRSGRNIRTEAFF. The CDR3 bases are TGCGCCAGCAGCCGCTCGGGACGGAATATTCGCACTGAAGCTTTCTTT. The V gene is TRBV4-3, the J gene TRBJ1-1, with D perhaps matching TRBD1 (5 bases). The V end lost 4 bases, the J end lost 4 bases, and 19 bases lay between the germline ends. Per the germline V gene, CDR1 is LGHNA and CDR2 is YSLEER. CDR3 length equals 16 residues.

V is TRBV21-1 and J is TRBJ2-2. TRBV21-1 is reported as a pseudogene. CDR3 length: 14 residues. The CDR3 DNA sequence: TGTGCCATCCAGCAAGGGGACCCCACCGGGGAGCTGTTTTTT. It codes for CAIQQGDPTGELFF.

The sample holds one count of this clone. The chain is built from TRBV19 and TRBJ2-7; 10 bases are a match to TRBD1. The CDR3 totals 15 residues. Germline-derived CDR1 and CDR2 are LNHDA and SQIVND (reference sequence). Losses at the gene ends were 3 bases for V and 1 base for J; bases not matched to a gene: 3. As DNA, the CDR3 is TGTGCCAGTAGTATCCGGGACAGGGGTTCCTACGAGCAGTACTTC. This sequence encodes CASSIRDRGSYEQYF.

This chain uses TRBV27 with TRBJ2-1, with a tentative D call TRBD1 (5 bases). The CDR3 has 13 amino acids. Between the trimmed V and J ends, which lost 6 bases and 7 bases, there was a span of 13 bases. CDR1 and CDR2 from the germline V gene are MNHEY and SMNVEV (reference sequence). This CDR3 reads CASRLTRANEQFF. As DNA, the CDR3 is TGTGCCAGCAGACTAACCAGGGCGAATGAGCAGTTCTTC.

CDR3 nucleotide sequence: TGTGCCTGGAGTGTAGTCCAGGGGGCCCCGACCCTCCACTTT. Translation: CAWSVVQGAPTLHF. V usage is TRBV30 and J usage is TRBJ1-6; 8 bases agree with TRBD1. V gave up 0 bases and J gave up 14 bases; unmatched junction bases: 9. This CDR3 has 14 amino acids. The germline CDR1 and CDR2 sequences are GTSNPN and SVGIG (reference sequence).

Remarks on this clone: One end of the junction does not line up with germline, which may come from a read error. The chain recombines TRBV7-7 with TRBJ2-1, with TRBD2 identical over 8 bases. Looked up from germline, CDR1 is SSHAT and CDR2 is FNYEAQ (reference sequence). The CDR3 has 17 residues. The CDR3: CASSLSSTRGGRNEQFF. As DNA, the CDR3 is TGTGCTAGCAGCTTATCCTCCACCCGGGGGGGCCGAAATGAGCAGTTCTTC.

The chain couples TRBV10-3 to TRBJ1-2; tentatively, D is TRBD1 (5 bases). V lost 2 bases and J 4 bases, leaving 17 bases between the germline ends. This CDR3 contains 16 residues. Germline-derived CDR1 and CDR2 are ENHRY and SYGVKD. The CDR3 coding sequence is TGTGCCATCAGTGAGGCGAAAACGGACACCCCCTATGGCTACACCTTC. Translation: CAISEAKTDTPYGYTF.

CDR3: CASSLQGQHQPQHF. In DNA form, the CDR3 reads TGTGCCAGCAGCCTACAGGGTCAACATCAGCCCCAGCATTTT. This chain links TRBV5-4 with TRBJ1-5; maybe TRBD1 (6 bases). The CDR3 is made up of 14 amino acids. CDR1 and CDR2 (germline): SGHNT, YYREEE (reference sequence). V dropped 4 bases and J dropped 5 bases, with 13 bases sitting between them.

The chain combines TRBV3-1 (or the pseudogene TRBV3-2) with TRBJ1-1, with no clear D. The CDR3 totals 12 residues. The V end was cut by 0 bases, the J end by 7 bases, with 6 bases between. Germline CDR1 and CDR2: LGHDT and YNNKEL (reference sequence). The CDR3 here is CASSQDRGEAFF. CDR3 DNA: TGTGCCAGCAGCCAAGACAGAGGTGAAGCTTTCTTT.

The chain links TRBV5-1 to TRBJ1-2; no definite D call. Deletions cut 0 bases from V and 6 bases from J, with 12 bases between. The CDR3 runs to 14 residues. Germline V gene data show CDR1 as SGHRS and CDR2 as YFSETQ. The CDR3 reads CASSLVADAHGYTF. Here the CDR3 DNA reads TGCGCCAGCAGCTTGGTTGCGGATGCGCATGGCTACACCTTC.

J is TRBJ1-1 and V is TRBV5-6, with 8 bases identical to TRBD1. The V segment lost 6 bases and the J segment 6 bases; nucleotides outside the gene matches: 10. The CDR3 runs to 14 residues. The germline V gene encodes CDR1 SGHDT and CDR2 YYEEEE. The CDR3 is CASTRTGFVAEAFF. The DNA of the CDR3 is TGTGCCAGCACCAGGACAGGGTTTGTGGCTGAAGCTTTCTTT.

The chain recombines TRBV2 with TRBJ1-2; D call uncertain. This CDR3 has 15 amino acids. Germline assignment: CDR1 SNHLY and CDR2 FYNNEI. The ends were cut back, 4 bases at V and 2 bases at J, with 14 bases in the middle. CDR3 protein: CASSARRESNYGYTF. CDR3 in DNA: TGTGCCAGCAGTGCACGTCGGGAGTCGAACTATGGCTACACCTTC. Combining the CDR3 with reference TRBV2 and TRBJ1-2 gives the whole variable domain EPEVTQTPSHQVTQMGQEVILRCVPISNHLYFYWYRQILGQKVEFLVSFYNNEISEKSEIFDDQFSVERPDGSNFTLKIRSTKLEDSAMYFCASSARRESNYGYTFGSGTRLTVV.

The chain carries TRBV10-3 and TRBJ2-7, with TRBD2 matching 7 bases. The CDR3 runs 14 residues. Trimming cost V 2 bases and J 2 bases; bases outside gene matches: 3. Germline V gives CDR1 ENHRY, CDR2 SYGVKD. CDR3 DNA sequence: TGTGCCATCAGTGAGACTAGCGACCCCTACGAGCAGTACTTC. Protein sequence: CAISETSDPYEQYF.

The CDR3, as DNA: TGCACCAGCAGCCAGGCGACAGGTCTTTCGGCCCAGCATTTT. Encoded protein: CTSSQATGLSAQHF. The chain employs TRBV1 and TRBJ1-5; TRBD1, as called in the table, went unchecked against the DNA. TRBV1 is classified as a pseudogene. The CDR3 length is 14 residues.

This clone occurred once. CDR3 sequence: CASSYGDQPQHF. The CDR3 DNA sequence: TGTGCCAGCAGTTACGGAGATCAGCCCCAGCATTTT. The chain has TRBV6-5 and TRBJ1-5; D remains ambiguous. CDR1 is MNHEY, CDR2 SVGAGI, per germline. Trimming took 2 bases from V and 5 from J, leaving 4 bases between them. This CDR3 has 12 residues.

The chain carries TRBV7-3 and TRBJ2-3; perhaps TRBD2 as D (5 bases). Germline-derived CDR1 and CDR2 are SGHTA and FQGTGA. The CDR3 runs to 16 residues. Trimming removed 1 base at V and 0 bases at J, with 11 bases between. The CDR3 is CASSLRASGSTDTQYF. CDR3 bases: TGTGCCAGCAGCTTAAGGGCCAGCGGAAGCACAGATACGCAGTATTTT.

The V call is TRBV4-2, the J call TRBJ2-1; 8 bases match TRBD2. Germline assignment: CDR1 LGHNA and CDR2 YNFKEQ. V shed 4 bases and J 3 bases; nucleotides not matched to a gene: 8. The length of the CDR3 is 16 residues. Here the CDR3 reads CASSPRGDVDYNEQFF. In DNA form, the CDR3 reads TGTGCCAGCAGCCCGCGGGGGGACGTCGACTACAATGAGCAGTTCTTC.